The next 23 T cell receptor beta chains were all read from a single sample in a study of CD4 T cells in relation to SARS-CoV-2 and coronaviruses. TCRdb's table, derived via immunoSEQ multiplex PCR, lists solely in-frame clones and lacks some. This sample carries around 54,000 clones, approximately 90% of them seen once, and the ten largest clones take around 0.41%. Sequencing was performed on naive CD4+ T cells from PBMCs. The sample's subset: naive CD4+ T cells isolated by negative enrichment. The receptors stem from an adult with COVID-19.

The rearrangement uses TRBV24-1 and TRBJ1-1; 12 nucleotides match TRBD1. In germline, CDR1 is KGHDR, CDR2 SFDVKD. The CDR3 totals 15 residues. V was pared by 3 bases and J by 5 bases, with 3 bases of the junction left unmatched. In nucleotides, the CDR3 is TGTGCCACCAGTGATCGGGACAGGGGGCGTACTGAAGCTTTCTTT. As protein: CATSDRDRGRTEAFF.

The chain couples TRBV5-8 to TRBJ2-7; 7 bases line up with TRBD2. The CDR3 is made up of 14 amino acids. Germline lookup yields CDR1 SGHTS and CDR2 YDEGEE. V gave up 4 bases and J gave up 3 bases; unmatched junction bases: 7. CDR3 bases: TGTGCCAGCAGCGGGGGGGTGTCCGACTACGAGCAGTACTTC. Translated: CASSGGVSDYEQYF.

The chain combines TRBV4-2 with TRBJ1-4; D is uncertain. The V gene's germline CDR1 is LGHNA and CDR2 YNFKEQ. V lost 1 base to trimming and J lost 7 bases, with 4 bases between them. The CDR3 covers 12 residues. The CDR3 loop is CASSQGREKLFF. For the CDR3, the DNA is TGTGCCAGCAGCCAAGGTCGTGAAAAACTGTTTTTT.

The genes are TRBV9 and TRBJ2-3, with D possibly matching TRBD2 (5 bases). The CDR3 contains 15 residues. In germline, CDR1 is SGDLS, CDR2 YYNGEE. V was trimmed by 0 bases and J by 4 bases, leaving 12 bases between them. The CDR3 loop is CASSVDASTADTQYF. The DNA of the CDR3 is TGTGCCAGCAGCGTAGATGCTAGCACCGCAGATACGCAGTATTTT. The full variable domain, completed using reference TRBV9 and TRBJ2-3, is DSGVTQTPKHLITATGQRVTLRCSPRSGDLSVYWYQQSLDQGLQFLIQYYNGEERAKGNILERFSAQQFPDLHSELNLSSLELGDSALYFCASSVDASTADTQYFGPGTRLTVL.

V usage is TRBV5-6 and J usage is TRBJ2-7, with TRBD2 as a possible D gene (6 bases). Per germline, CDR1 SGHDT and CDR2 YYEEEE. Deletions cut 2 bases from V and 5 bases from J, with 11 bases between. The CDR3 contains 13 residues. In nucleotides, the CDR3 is TGTGCCAGCAGCTTAACGTCGGGGGACGAGCAGTACTTC. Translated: CASSLTSGDEQYF.

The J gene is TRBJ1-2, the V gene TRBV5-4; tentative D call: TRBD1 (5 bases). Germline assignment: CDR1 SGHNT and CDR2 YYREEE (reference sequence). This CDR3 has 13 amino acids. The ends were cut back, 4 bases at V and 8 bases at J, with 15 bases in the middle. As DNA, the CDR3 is TGTGCCAGCAGCCCAGGGACGACACCGGGCTACACCTTC. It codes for CASSPGTTPGYTF.

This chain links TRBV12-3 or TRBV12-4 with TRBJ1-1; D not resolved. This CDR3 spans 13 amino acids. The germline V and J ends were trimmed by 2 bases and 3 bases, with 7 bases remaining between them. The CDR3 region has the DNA TGTGCCAGCAGTTTAACGTCAGACACTGAAGCTTTCTTT. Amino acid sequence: CASSLTSDTEAFF.

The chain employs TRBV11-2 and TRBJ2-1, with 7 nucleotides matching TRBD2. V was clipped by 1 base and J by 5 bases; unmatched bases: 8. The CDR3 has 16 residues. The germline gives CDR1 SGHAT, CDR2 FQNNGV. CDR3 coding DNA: TGTGCCAGCAGCTTAGCGGGCCTAGCGGCCCACAATGAGCAGTTCTTC. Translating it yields CASSLAGLAAHNEQFF.

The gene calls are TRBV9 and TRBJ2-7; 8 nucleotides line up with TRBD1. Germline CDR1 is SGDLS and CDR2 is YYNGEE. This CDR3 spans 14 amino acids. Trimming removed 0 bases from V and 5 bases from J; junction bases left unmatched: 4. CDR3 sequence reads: CASSVVAGGNEQYF. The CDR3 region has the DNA TGTGCCAGCAGCGTAGTGGCAGGGGGCAACGAGCAGTACTTC. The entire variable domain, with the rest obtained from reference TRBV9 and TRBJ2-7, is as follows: DSGVTQTPKHLITATGQRVTLRCSPRSGDLSVYWYQQSLDQGLQFLIQYYNGEERAKGNILERFSAQQFPDLHSELNLSSLELGDSALYFCASSVVAGGNEQYFGPGTRLTVT.

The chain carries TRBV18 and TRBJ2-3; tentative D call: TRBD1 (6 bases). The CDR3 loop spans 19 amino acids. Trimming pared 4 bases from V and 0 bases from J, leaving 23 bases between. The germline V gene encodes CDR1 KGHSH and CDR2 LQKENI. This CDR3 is CASSLRQGITATSTDTQYF. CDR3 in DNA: TGTGCCAGCTCACTACGGCAGGGGATTACTGCCACTAGCACAGATACGCAGTATTTT. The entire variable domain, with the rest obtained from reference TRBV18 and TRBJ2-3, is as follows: NAGVMQNPRHLVRRRGQEARLRCSPMKGHSHVYWYRQLPEEGLKFMVYLQKENIIDESGMPKERFSAEFPKEGPSILRIQQVVRGDSAAYFCASSLRQGITATSTDTQYFGPGTRLTVL.

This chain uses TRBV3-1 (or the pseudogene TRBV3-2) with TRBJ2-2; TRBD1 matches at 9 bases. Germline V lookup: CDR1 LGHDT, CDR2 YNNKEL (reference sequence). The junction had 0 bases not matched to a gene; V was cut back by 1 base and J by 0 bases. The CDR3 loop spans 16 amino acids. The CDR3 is CASSQGDRANTGELFF. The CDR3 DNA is TGTGCCAGCAGCCAAGGGGACAGGGCGAACACCGGGGAGCTGTTTTTT.

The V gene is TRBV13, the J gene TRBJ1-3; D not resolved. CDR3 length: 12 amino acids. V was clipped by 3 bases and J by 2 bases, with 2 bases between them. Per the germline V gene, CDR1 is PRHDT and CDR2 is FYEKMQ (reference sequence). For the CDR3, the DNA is TGTGCCAGCAGCTTCGCTGGAAACACCATATATTTT. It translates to CASSFAGNTIYF.

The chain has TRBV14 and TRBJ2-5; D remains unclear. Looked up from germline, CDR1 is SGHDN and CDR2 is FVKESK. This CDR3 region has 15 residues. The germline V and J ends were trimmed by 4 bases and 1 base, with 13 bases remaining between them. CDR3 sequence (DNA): TGTGCCAGCAGCCTTTCGCAGGCAATCCAAGAGACCCAGTACTTC. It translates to CASSLSQAIQETQYF.

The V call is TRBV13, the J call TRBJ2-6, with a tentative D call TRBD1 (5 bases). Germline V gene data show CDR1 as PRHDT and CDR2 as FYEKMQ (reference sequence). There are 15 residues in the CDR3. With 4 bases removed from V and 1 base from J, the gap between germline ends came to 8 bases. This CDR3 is CASSSPGSGANVLTF. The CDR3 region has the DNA TGTGCCAGCAGCTCCCCAGGGTCTGGGGCCAACGTCCTGACTTTC.

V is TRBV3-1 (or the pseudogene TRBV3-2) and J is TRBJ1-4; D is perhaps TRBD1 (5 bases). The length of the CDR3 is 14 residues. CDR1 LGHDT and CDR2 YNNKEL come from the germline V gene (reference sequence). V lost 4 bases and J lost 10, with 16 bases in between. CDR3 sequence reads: CASSRGAGMGKLFF. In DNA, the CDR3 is TGTGCCAGCAGCCGCGGGGCAGGGATGGGAAAACTGTTTTTT.

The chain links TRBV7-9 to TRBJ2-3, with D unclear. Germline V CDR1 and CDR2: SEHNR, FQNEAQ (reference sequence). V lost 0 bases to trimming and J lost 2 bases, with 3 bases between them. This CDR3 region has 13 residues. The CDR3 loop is CASSLAPTDTQYF. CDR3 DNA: TGTGCCAGCAGCTTAGCCCCCACAGATACGCAGTATTTT.

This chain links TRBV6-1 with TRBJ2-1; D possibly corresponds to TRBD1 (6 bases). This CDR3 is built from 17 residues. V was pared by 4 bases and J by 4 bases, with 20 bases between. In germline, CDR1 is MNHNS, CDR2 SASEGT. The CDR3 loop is CASSAGVSLLNYNEQFF. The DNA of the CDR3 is TGTGCCAGCAGTGCAGGGGTCTCACTTTTAAATTACAATGAGCAGTTCTTC.

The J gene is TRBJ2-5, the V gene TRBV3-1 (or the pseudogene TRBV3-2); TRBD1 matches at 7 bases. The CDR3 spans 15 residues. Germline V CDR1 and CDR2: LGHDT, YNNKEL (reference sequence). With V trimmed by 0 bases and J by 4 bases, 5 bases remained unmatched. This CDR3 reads CASSQEPRGLETQYF. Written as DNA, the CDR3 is TGTGCCAGCAGCCAAGAGCCCAGGGGGTTAGAGACCCAGTACTTC.

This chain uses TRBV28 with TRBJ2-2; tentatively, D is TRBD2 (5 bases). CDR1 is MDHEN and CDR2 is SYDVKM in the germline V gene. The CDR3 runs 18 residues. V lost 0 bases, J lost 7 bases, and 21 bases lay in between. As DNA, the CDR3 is TGTGCCAGCAGTTTATGGGGAGCGGCACTGGGAAGTGTCGGGGAGCTGTTTTTT. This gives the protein CASSLWGAALGSVGELFF.

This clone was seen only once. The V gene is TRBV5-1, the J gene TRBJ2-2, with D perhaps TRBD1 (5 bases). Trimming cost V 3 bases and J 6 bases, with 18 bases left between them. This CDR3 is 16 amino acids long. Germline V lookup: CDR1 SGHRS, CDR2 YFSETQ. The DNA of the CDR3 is TGCGCCAGCAGCTGGGGCCACGGCAGCTCCCCCGGGGAGCTGTTTTTT. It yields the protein CASSWGHGSSPGELFF. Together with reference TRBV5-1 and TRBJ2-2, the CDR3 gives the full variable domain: KAGVTQTPRYLIKTRGQQVTLSCSPISGHRSVSWYQQTPGQGLQFLFEYFSETQRNKGNFPGRFSGRQFSNSRSEMNVSTLELGDSALYLCASSWGHGSSPGELFFGEGSRLTVL.

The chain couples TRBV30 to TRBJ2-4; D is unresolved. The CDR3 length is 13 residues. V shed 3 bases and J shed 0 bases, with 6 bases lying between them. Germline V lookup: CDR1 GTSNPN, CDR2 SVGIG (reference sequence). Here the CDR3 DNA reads TGTGCCTGGAGGACTTTAGCCAAAAACATTCAGTACTTC. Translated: CAWRTLAKNIQYF.

The CDR3: CASSYPLADTQYF. CDR3 nucleotide sequence: TGTGCCAGCAGCTATCCACTAGCGGATACGCAGTATTTT. The chain uses TRBV5-4 and TRBJ2-3, with 7 nucleotides matching TRBD2. The CDR3 is 13 residues long. V was clipped by 3 bases and J by 6 bases; unmatched bases: 4. CDR1 SGHNT and CDR2 YYREEE come from the germline V gene (reference sequence). Full variable domain (remainder filled in from reference TRBV5-4 and TRBJ2-3): ETGVTQSPTHLIKTRGQQVTLRCSSQSGHNTVSWYQQALGQGPQFIFQYYREEENGRGNFPPRFSGLQFPNYSSELNVNALELDDSALYLCASSYPLADTQYFGPGTRLTVL.

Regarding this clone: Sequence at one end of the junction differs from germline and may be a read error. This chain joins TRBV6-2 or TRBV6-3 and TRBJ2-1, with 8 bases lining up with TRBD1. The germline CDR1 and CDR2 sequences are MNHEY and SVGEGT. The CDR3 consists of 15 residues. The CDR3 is CASSLGQDLRPPQVF. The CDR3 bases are TGTGCCAGCAGTTTGGGACAGGATCTTCGCCCCCCACAGGTCTTC.